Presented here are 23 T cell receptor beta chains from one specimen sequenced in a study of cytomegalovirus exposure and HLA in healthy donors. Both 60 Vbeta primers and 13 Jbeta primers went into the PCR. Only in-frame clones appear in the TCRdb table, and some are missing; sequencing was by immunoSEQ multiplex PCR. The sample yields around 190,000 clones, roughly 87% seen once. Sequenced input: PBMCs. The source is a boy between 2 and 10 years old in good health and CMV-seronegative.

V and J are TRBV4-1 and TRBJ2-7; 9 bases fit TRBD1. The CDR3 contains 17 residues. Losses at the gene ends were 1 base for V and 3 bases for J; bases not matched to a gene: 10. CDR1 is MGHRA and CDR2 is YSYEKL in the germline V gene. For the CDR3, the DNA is TGCGCCAGCAGCCAAGGCTTCACAGGGGGCGCGATCTACGAGCAGTACTTC. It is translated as CASSQGFTGGAIYEQYF.

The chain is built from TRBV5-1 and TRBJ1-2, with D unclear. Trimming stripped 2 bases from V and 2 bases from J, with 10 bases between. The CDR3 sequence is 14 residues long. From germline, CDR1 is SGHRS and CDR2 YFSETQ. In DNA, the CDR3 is TGCGCCAGCAGCTTTCTTGGCCAGAACTATGGCTACACCTTC. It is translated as CASSFLGQNYGYTF.

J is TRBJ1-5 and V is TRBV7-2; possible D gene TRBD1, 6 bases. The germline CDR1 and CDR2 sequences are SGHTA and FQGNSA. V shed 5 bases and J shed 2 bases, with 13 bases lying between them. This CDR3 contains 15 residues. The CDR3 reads CASSTDTGRNQPQHF. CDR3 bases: TGTGCCAGCAGCACCGATACAGGGCGCAATCAGCCCCAGCATTTT.

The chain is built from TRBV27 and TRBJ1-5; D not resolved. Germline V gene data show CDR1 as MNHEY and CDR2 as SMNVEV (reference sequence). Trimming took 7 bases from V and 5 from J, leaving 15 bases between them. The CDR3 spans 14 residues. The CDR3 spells CASKPGAVDQPQHF. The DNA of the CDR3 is TGTGCCAGCAAGCCCGGAGCAGTTGATCAGCCCCAGCATTTT.

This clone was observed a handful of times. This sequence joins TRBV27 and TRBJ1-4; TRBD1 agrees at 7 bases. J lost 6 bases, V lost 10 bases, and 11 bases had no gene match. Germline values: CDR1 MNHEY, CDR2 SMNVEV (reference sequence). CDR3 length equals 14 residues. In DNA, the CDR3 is TGTGCCATCGCCAGAAGTCAGGGGGATGAAAAACTGTTTTTT. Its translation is CAIARSQGDEKLFF.

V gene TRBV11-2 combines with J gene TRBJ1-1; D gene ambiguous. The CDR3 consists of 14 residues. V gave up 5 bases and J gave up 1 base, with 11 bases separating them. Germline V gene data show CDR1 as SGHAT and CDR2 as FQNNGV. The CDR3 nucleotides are TGTGCCAGCAGCCACGTTCGAGGGAACACTGAAGCTTTCTTT. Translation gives CASSHVRGNTEAFF.

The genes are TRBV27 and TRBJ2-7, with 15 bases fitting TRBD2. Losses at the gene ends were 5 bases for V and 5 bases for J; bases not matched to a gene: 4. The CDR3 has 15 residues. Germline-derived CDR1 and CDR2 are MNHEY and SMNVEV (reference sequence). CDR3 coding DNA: TGTGCCAGCAGTCCTGGGACTAGCGGGGGGAACGAGCAGTACTTC. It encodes CASSPGTSGGNEQYF.

The CDR3 nucleotides are TGTGCCAGCAGCGCTGAGGGGAGGGCAGATACGCAGTATTTT. Amino acid sequence: CASSAEGRADTQYF. The gene calls are TRBV9 and TRBJ2-3, with TRBD2 identical over 7 bases. The CDR3 spans 14 residues. Germline V gene sequence: CDR1 SGDLS, CDR2 YYNGEE. J lost 4 bases, V lost 3 bases, and 5 bases had no gene match.

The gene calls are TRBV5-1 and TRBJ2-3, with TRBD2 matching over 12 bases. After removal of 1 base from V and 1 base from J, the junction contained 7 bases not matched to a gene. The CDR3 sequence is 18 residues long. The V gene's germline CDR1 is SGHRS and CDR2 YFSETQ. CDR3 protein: CASSLIPSGGAGTDTQYF. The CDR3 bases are TGCGCCAGCAGCTTGATTCCTAGCGGGGGGGCGGGCACAGATACGCAGTATTTT.

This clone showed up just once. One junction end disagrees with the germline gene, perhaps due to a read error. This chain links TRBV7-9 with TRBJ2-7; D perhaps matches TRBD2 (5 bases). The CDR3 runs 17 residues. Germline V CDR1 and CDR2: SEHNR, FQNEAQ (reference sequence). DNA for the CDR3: TGTTCCAGCAGAACCCCCGGGAACCCCAAATACTCCTACGAGCAGTACTTC. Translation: CSSRTPGNPKYSYEQYF.

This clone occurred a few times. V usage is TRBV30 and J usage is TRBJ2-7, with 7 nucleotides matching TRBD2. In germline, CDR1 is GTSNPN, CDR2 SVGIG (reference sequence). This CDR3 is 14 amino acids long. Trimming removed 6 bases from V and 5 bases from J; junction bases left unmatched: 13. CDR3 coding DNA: TGTGCCTGTTCCTACGGGACGGGGGGACACGAGCAGTACTTC. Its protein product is CACSYGTGGHEQYF.

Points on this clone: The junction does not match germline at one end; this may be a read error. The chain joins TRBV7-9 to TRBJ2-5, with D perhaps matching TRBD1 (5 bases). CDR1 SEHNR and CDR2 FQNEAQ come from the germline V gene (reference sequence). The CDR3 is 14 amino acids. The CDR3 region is CSSSPRQYEETQYF. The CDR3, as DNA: TGTTCCAGCAGCCCCCGACAGTACGAAGAGACCCAGTACTTC. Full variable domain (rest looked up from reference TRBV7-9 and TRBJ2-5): DTGVSQNPRHKITKRGQNVTFRCDPISEHNRLYWYRQTLGQGPEFLTYFQNEAQLEKSRLLSDRFSAERPKGSFSTLEIQRTEQGDSAMYLCSSSPRQYEETQYFGPGTRLLVL.

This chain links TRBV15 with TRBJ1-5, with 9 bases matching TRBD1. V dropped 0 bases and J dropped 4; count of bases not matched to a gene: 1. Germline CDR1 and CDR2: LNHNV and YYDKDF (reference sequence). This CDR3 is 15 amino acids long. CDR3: CATSREQGANQPQHF. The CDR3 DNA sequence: TGTGCCACCAGCAGAGAACAGGGGGCGAATCAGCCCCAGCATTTT.

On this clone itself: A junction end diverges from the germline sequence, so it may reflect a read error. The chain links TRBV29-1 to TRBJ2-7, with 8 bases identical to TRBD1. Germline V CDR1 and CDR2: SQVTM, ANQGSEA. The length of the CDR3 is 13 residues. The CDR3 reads CSADRAPSNEQYF. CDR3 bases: TGCAGCGCGGACAGGGCCCCCTCCAACGAGCAGTACTTC.

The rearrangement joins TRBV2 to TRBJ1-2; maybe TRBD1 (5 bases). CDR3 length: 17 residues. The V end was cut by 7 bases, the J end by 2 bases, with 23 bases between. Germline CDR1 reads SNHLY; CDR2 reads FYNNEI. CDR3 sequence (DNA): TGTGCCAGCACGCGACAGTGGCCCCTATGGATCAACTATGGCTACACCTTC. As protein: CASTRQWPLWINYGYTF.

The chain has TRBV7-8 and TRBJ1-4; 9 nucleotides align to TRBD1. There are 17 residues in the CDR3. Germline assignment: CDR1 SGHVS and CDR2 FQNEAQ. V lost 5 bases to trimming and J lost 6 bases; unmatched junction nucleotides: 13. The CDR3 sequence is CASSAYIPGTGYEKLFF. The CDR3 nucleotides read TGTGCCAGCAGCGCTTATATCCCCGGGACAGGGTATGAAAAACTGTTTTTT.

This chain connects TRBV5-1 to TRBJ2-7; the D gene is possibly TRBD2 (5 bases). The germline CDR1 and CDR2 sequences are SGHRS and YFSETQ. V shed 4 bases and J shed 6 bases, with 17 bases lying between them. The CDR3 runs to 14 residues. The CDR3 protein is CASSMGGFLVEQYF. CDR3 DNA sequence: TGCGCCAGCAGCATGGGCGGGTTTTTGGTCGAGCAGTACTTC.

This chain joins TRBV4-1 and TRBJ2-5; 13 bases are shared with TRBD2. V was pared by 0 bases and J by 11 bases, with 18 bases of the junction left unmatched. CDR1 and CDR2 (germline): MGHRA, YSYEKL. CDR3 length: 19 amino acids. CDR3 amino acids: CASSQEGAGTSGALGGQYF. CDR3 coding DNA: TGCGCCAGCAGCCAAGAAGGGGCCGGGACTAGCGGGGCCCTAGGGGGGCAGTACTTC.

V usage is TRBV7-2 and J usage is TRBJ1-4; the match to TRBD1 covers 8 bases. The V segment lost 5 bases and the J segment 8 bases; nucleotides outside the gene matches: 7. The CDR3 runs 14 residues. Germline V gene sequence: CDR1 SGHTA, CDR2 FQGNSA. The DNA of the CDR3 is TGTGCCAGCAGCCCTAGGACAGGGCACGAAAAACTGTTTTTT. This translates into CASSPRTGHEKLFF.

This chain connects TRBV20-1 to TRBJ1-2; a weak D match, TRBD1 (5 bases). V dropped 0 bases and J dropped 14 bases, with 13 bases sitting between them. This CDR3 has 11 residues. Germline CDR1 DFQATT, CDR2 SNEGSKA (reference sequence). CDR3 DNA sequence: TGCAGTGCTAGAGAGGGGCCGTTGGGGACCTTC. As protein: CSAREGPLGTF.

CDR3 DNA: TGTGCCACCAGCCATACGGACAGCTACACTGAAGCTTTCTTT. Its translation: CATSHTDSYTEAFF. The chain combines TRBV15 with TRBJ1-1; tentative D call: TRBD1 (6 bases). CDR1 and CDR2 from the germline V gene are LNHNV and YYDKDF (reference sequence). Trimming shortened V by 5 bases and J by 3 bases, and 13 bases separated the two germline ends. This CDR3 region has 14 residues.

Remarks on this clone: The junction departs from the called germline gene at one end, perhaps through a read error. The CDR3 is CSSSLGQIYGYTF. CDR3 sequence (DNA): TGTTCCAGCAGCTTAGGACAGATCTATGGCTACACCTTC. The chain uses TRBV7-9 and TRBJ1-2, with a weak D call TRBD1 (6 bases). Per germline, CDR1 SEHNR and CDR2 FQNEAQ (reference sequence). The CDR3 length is 13 residues.

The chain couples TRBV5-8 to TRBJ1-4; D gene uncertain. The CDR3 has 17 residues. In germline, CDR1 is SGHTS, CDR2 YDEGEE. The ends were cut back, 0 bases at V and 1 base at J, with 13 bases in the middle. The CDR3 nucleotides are TGTGCCAGCAGCTTGGGTGTTTCCGCACTAACTAATGAAAAACTGTTTTTT. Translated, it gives CASSLGVSALTNEKLFF.